Listed below are T cell receptor beta chains from one sample, sequenced in a study of regulatory T cells in long-lasting Graves disease. TCRdb independently ran MiXCR on the multiplex PCR reads; one entry per CDR3 protein. This sample has about 470,000 distinct CDR3 sequences, with less than 25% found just once. The source was peripheral blood mononuclear cells (PBMCs), collected when the disease was refractory, from a patient treated with antithyroid drugs. All receptors come from a female donor with Graves disease. Each CDR3 is given with its conserved first and last residue. The order of the fields is V gene, clone size, CDR3 length, J gene, D gene, CDR3 protein, CDR3 DNA. A D gene is named only where the DNA matches it firmly. Clone size is shown for a subset of rows, as once, few, many or a class of expanded clone.

v_call: TRBV27; clone_size: few; cdr3_length: 15; j_call: TRBJ2-7; d_call: -; cdr3_aa: CASSLDTRDRYEQYF; cdr3_nt: TGTGCCAGCAGTTTAGATACGCGGGATCGGTACGAGCAGTACTTC
v_call: TRBV27; clone_size: few; cdr3_length: 15; j_call: TRBJ2-7; d_call: TRBD2; cdr3_aa: CASSLGSGILSEQYF; cdr3_nt: TGTGCCAGCAGTTTGGGTAGCGGGATACTTAGCGAGCAGTACTTC
v_call: TRBV28; clone_size: -; cdr3_length: 16; j_call: TRBJ1-6; d_call: TRBD1; cdr3_aa: CASRTPKGAKNSSLHF; cdr3_nt: TGTGCCAGCAGGACACCAAAGGGGGCGAAAAATTCATCCCTCCACTTT
v_call: TRBV20-1; clone_size: -; cdr3_length: 13; j_call: TRBJ2-7; d_call: TRBD2; cdr3_aa: CSATTGGWYEQYF; cdr3_nt: TGCAGTGCTACCACGGGAGGCTGGTACGAGCAGTACTTC
v_call: TRBV29-1; clone_size: -; cdr3_length: 16; j_call: TRBJ1-1; d_call: -; cdr3_aa: CSVEDLGGPKNTEAFF; cdr3_nt: TGCAGCGTTGAAGACCTAGGGGGTCCTAAGAACACTGAAGCTTTCTTT
v_call: TRBV6-1; clone_size: -; cdr3_length: 17; j_call: TRBJ2-6; d_call: -; cdr3_aa: CASSARGPSSGANVLTF; cdr3_nt: TGTGCCAGCAGTGCCAGGGGACCAAGCTCTGGGGCCAACGTCCTGACTTTC
v_call: TRBV3-1; clone_size: -; cdr3_length: 14; j_call: TRBJ2-7; d_call: -; cdr3_aa: CASSRADGSYEQYF; cdr3_nt: TGTGCCAGCAGTCGAGCCGACGGGTCTTACGAGCAGTACTTC
v_call: TRBV7-2; clone_size: many; cdr3_length: 17; j_call: TRBJ2-7; d_call: TRBD2; cdr3_aa: CASSSRGGSGRLYEQYF; cdr3_nt: TGTGCCAGCAGCTCGCGTGGGGGGAGCGGGAGGCTATACGAGCAGTACTTC
v_call: TRBV29-1; clone_size: -; cdr3_length: 15; j_call: TRBJ2-7; d_call: TRBD1; cdr3_aa: CSVEDLGQGINEQYF; cdr3_nt: TGCAGCGTTGAAGATCTTGGACAGGGAATAAACGAGCAGTACTTC
v_call: TRBV27; clone_size: few; cdr3_length: 15; j_call: TRBJ2-7; d_call: TRBD2; cdr3_aa: CASSPLAGGASGQYF; cdr3_nt: TGTGCCAGCAGTCCCCTAGCGGGAGGCGCCTCCGGGCAGTACTTC
v_call: TRBV7-9; clone_size: -; cdr3_length: 18; j_call: TRBJ2-6; d_call: TRBD2; cdr3_aa: CAGSLGGLGLSGANVLTF; cdr3_nt: TGTGCCGGCAGCTTGGGGGGACTAGGGCTCTCTGGGGCCAACGTCCTGACTTTC
v_call: TRBV28; clone_size: few; cdr3_length: 16; j_call: TRBJ2-5; d_call: TRBD2; cdr3_aa: CASSPLAGARVETQYF; cdr3_nt: TGTGCCAGCAGCCCCCTAGCGGGAGCTCGGGTAGAGACCCAGTACTTC
v_call: TRBV7-3; clone_size: -; cdr3_length: 16; j_call: TRBJ2-5; d_call: -; cdr3_aa: CASSLTSGASGETQYF; cdr3_nt: TGTGCCAGCAGCTTAACCTCCGGGGCGTCGGGAGAGACCCAGTACTTC
v_call: TRBV20-1; clone_size: few; cdr3_length: 13; j_call: TRBJ1-6; d_call: -; cdr3_aa: CSARRRVNSPLHF; cdr3_nt: TGCAGTGCTAGGAGACGGGTAAATTCACCCCTCCACTTT
v_call: TRBV28; clone_size: many; cdr3_length: 15; j_call: TRBJ2-7; d_call: -; cdr3_aa: CASSRPGAGRYEQYF; cdr3_nt: TGTGCCAGCAGCCGTCCGGGGGCCGGGAGATACGAGCAGTACTTC
v_call: TRBV12-3/TRBV12-4; clone_size: many; cdr3_length: 13; j_call: TRBJ1-2; d_call: -; cdr3_aa: CASSPTWNYGYTF; cdr3_nt: TGTGCCAGCAGCCCTACATGGAACTATGGCTACACCTTC
v_call: TRBV9; clone_size: -; cdr3_length: 14; j_call: TRBJ2-7; d_call: -; cdr3_aa: CASSVGWSSYEQYF; cdr3_nt: TGTGCCAGCAGCGTCGGATGGAGCTCCTACGAGCAGTACTTC
v_call: TRBV5-1; clone_size: -; cdr3_length: 18; j_call: TRBJ2-5; d_call: TRBD2; cdr3_aa: CASPYRLAEMINQETQYF; cdr3_nt: TGCGCCAGTCCCTACCGACTAGCGGAAATGATAAACCAAGAGACCCAGTACTTC
v_call: TRBV18; clone_size: many; cdr3_length: 14; j_call: TRBJ2-5; d_call: TRBD1; cdr3_aa: CASSIGQAQETQYF; cdr3_nt: TGTGCCAGCTCAATTGGACAGGCCCAAGAGACCCAGTACTTC
v_call: TRBV2; clone_size: -; cdr3_length: 17; j_call: TRBJ2-1; d_call: TRBD1; cdr3_aa: CASSTPQDRGGYNEQFF; cdr3_nt: TGTGCCAGCAGCACGCCCCAGGACAGGGGGGGTTACAATGAGCAGTTCTTC
v_call: TRBV7-2; clone_size: many; cdr3_length: 15; j_call: TRBJ2-7; d_call: TRBD2; cdr3_aa: CASSIRTSGAYEQYF; cdr3_nt: TGTGCCAGCAGCATACGGACTAGCGGGGCCTACGAGCAGTACTTC
v_call: TRBV12-3/TRBV12-4; clone_size: many; cdr3_length: 14; j_call: TRBJ2-5; d_call: TRBD2; cdr3_aa: CASSVSGTQETQYF; cdr3_nt: TGTGCCAGCAGCGTTAGCGGGACTCAAGAGACCCAGTACTTC
v_call: TRBV11-2; clone_size: -; cdr3_length: 16; j_call: TRBJ2-7; d_call: TRBD2; cdr3_aa: CASSFTTGTSSYEQYF; cdr3_nt: TGTGCCAGCAGCTTTACCACCGGGACTAGTTCTTACGAGCAGTACTTC
v_call: TRBV20-1; clone_size: many; cdr3_length: 15; j_call: TRBJ2-7; d_call: TRBD1; cdr3_aa: CSALRQGTRAYEQYF; cdr3_nt: TGCAGTGCCCTCAGACAGGGCACAAGAGCTTACGAGCAGTACTTC
v_call: TRBV4-1; clone_size: few; cdr3_length: 15; j_call: TRBJ2-5; d_call: TRBD2; cdr3_aa: CASAYAGGTQETQYF; cdr3_nt: TGCGCCAGCGCATATGCGGGAGGAACCCAAGAGACCCAGTACTTC
v_call: TRBV13; clone_size: many; cdr3_length: 13; j_call: TRBJ1-2; d_call: TRBD1; cdr3_aa: CASSLGAGTADTF; cdr3_nt: TGTGCCAGCAGCTTAGGTGCCGGGACAGCGGACACCTTC
v_call: TRBV7-9; clone_size: -; cdr3_length: 12; j_call: TRBJ1-1; d_call: -; cdr3_aa: CAIPGGRTEAFF; cdr3_nt: TGTGCCATCCCAGGTGGTCGGACTGAAGCTTTCTTT